This T cell receptor (beta chain) was captured by sequencing in a study of blood T cell repertoires in COVID-19. Study details: PBMCs, B-cell-depleted T cells, or T cells provided the cDNA or gDNA that made up the material.

V was cut by 5 bases and J by 0 bases, with 11 bases left in between. The CDR3 is made up of 15 amino acids. Per the germline V gene, CDR1 is SGHTA and CDR2 is FQGNSA. Here immunoSEQ multiplex PCR was the method, and the copy in TCRdb shows in-frame clones only, minus some. This table has a few hundred thousand clones, roughly 89% appearing once. The V and J genes are TRBV7-2 and TRBJ1-5; D perhaps matches TRBD1 (6 bases). The sample comprised peripheral blood. The receptor comes from a woman between 35 and 50 years old who had recovered from COVID-19. The CDR3 loop reads CASSQGSHSNQPQHF. DNA of the CDR3: TGTGCCAGCAGCCAGGGGAGCCATAGCAATCAGCCCCAGCATTTT. The whole variable domain, remainder taken from reference TRBV7-2 and TRBJ1-5, is GAGVSQSPSNKVTEKGKDVELRCDPISGHTALYWYRQSLGQGLEFLIYFQGNSAPDKSGLPSDRFSAERTGGSVSTLTIQRTQQEDSAVYLCASSQGSHSNQPQHFGDGTRLSIL.